This T cell receptor (beta chain) is from a study of blood T cell repertoires in COVID-19. For the study at large: COVID-19 samples collected from the United States, Italy and Spain covered acute and convalescent phases. In each case, the material was cDNA or gDNA derived from T cells, B-cell-depleted T cells, or PBMCs.

Original methodology: For nucleated cells, counts were estimated from reference gene primer amplification. Clones were sequenced by immunoSEQ multiplex PCR, and TCRdb holds only the in-frame ones, with some missing. The DNA was the basis for D and trimming; V, J and clone size are from that table. The sample shows 95,000 to 150,000 clones, more than 80% of them seen only once. CDR1 and CDR2 from the germline V gene are MNHEY and SMNVEV (reference sequence). The CDR3 is 15 residues long. Trimming removed 6 bases from V and 4 bases from J; junction bases left unmatched: 9. The chain combines TRBV27 with TRBJ1-2, with 9 bases fitting TRBD1. The source material was peripheral blood. This sequence originates from a man in his sixties or seventies with active or convalescent COVID-19. CDR3 amino acids: CASSPITDRGYGYTF. In nucleotides, the CDR3 is TGTGCCAGCAGCCCAATAACGGACAGGGGCTATGGCTACACCTTC.